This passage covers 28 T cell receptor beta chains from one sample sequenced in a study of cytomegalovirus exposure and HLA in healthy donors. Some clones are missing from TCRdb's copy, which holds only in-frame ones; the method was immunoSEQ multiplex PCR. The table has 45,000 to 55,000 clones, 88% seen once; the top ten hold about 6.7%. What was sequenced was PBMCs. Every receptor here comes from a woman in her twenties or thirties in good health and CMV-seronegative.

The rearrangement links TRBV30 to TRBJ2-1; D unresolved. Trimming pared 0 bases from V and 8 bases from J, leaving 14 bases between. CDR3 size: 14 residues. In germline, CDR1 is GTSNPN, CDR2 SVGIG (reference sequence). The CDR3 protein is CAWSVGVVGDEQFF. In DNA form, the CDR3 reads TGTGCCTGGAGTGTAGGAGTGGTAGGTGATGAGCAGTTCTTC.

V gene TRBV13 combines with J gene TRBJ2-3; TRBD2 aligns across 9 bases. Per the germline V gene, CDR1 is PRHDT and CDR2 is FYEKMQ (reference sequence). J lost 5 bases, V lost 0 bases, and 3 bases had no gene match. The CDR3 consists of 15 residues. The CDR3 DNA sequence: TGTGCCAGCAGCTTAGGGCGGGAGGGGGTAGATACGCAGTATTTT. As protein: CASSLGREGVDTQYF. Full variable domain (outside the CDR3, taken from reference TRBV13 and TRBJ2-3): AAGVIQSPRHLIKEKRETATLKCYPIPRHDTVYWYQQGPGQDPQFLISFYEKMQSDKGSIPDRFSAQQFSDYHSELNMSSLELGDSALYFCASSLGREGVDTQYFGPGTRLTVL.

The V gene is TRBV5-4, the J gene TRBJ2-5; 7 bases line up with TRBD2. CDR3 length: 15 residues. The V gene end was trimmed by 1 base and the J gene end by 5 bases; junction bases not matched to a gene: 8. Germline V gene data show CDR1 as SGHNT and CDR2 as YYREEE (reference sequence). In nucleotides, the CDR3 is TGTGCCAGCAGCTTGCCGGGAGGCGTCGCTGAGACCCAGTACTTC. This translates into CASSLPGGVAETQYF.

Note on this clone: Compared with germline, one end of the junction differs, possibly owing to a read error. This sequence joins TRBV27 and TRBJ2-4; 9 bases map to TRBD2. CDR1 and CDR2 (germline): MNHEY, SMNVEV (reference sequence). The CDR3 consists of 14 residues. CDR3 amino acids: CASSRGLAQNIQYF. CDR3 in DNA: TGTGCCAGCAGCCGGGGACTAGCCCAAAACATTCAGTACTTC.

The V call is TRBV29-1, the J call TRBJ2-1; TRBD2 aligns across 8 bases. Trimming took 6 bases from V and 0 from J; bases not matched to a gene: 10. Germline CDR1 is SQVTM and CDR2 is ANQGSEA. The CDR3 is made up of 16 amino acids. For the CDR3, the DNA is TGCAGCGTCTTCCGGGGGGGCCCCAACTCCTACAATGAGCAGTTCTTC. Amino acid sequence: CSVFRGGPNSYNEQFF.

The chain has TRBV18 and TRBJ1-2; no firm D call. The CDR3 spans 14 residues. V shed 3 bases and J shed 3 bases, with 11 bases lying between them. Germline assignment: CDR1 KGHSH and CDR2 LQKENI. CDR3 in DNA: TGTGCCAGCTCACCTACAACAGAGTACTATGGCTACACCTTC. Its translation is CASSPTTEYYGYTF.

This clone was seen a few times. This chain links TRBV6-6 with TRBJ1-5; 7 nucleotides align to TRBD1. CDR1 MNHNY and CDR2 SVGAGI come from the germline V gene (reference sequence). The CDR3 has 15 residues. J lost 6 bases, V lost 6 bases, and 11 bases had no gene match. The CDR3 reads CASRTQGKEGQPQHF. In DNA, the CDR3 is TGTGCCAGCAGAACACAGGGGAAGGAGGGTCAGCCCCAGCATTTT.

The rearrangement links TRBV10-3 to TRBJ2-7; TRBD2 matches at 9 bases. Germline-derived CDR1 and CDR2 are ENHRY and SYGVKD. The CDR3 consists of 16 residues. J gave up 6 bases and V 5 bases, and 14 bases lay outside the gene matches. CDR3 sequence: CAISSQAGGQGLEQYF. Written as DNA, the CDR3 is TGTGCCATCAGTTCTCAGGCGGGAGGGCAAGGCCTCGAGCAGTACTTC.

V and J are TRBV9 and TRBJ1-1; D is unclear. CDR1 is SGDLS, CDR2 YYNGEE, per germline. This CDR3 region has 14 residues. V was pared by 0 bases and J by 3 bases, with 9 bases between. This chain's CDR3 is CASSVGGSHTEAFF. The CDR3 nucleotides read TGTGCCAGCAGCGTAGGTGGCAGTCACACTGAAGCTTTCTTT.

CDR3 DNA: TGTGCCAGCAGTTTTTGGACTAGCGGAAACGAGCAGTACTTC. Amino acid sequence: CASSFWTSGNEQYF. The V call is TRBV7-2, the J call TRBJ2-7, with 10 bases that match TRBD2. The CDR3 totals 14 residues. Germline V gene sequence: CDR1 SGHTA, CDR2 FQGNSA. Germline trimming cut 6 bases from V and 5 bases from J; bases unmatched to any gene: 7. Supplemented by reference TRBV7-2 and TRBJ2-7, the full variable domain reads GAGVSQSPSNKVTEKGKDVELRCDPISGHTALYWYRQSLGQGLEFLIYFQGNSAPDKSGLPSDRFSAERTGGSVSTLTIQRTQQEDSAVYLCASSFWTSGNEQYFGPGTRLTVT.

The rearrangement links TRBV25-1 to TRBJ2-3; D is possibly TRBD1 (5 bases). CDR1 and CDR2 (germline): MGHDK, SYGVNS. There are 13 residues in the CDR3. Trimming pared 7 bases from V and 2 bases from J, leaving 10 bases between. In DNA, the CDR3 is TGTGCCAGCACCAACAGGTTCACAGATACGCAGTATTTT. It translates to CASTNRFTDTQYF.

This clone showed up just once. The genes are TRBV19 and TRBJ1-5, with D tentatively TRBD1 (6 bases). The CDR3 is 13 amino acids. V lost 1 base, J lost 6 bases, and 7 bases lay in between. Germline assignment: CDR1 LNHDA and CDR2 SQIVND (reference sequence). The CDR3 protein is CASSIVGGQPQHF. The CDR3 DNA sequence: TGTGCCAGTAGTATAGTAGGGGGTCAGCCCCAGCATTTT.

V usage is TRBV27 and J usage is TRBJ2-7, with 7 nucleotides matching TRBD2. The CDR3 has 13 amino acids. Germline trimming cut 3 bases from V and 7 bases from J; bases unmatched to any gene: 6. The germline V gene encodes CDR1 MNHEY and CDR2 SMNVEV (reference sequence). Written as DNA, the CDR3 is TGTGCCAGCAGTTTCCGGGACGGGAGGGAGCAGTACTTC. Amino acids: CASSFRDGREQYF.

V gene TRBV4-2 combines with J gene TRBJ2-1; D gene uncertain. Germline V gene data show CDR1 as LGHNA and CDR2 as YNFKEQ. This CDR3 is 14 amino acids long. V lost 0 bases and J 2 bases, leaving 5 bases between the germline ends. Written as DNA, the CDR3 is TGTGCCAGCAGCCAAGACTCAGCCTACAATGAGCAGTTCTTC. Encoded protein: CASSQDSAYNEQFF.

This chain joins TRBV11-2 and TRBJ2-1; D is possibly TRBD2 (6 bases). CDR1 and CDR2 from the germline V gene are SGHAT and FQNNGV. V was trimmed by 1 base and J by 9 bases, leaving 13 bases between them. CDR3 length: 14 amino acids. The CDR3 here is CASSLGDSTGEQFF. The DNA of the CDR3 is TGTGCCAGCAGCTTAGGGGACTCGACTGGTGAGCAGTTCTTC.

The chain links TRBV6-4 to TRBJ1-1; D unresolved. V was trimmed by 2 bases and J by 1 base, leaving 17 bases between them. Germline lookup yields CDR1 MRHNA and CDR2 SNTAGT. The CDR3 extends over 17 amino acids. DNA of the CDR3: TGTGCCAGCAGTGACGTCGAGGTAGGTCACCAGAACACTGAAGCTTTCTTT. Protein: CASSDVEVGHQNTEAFF.

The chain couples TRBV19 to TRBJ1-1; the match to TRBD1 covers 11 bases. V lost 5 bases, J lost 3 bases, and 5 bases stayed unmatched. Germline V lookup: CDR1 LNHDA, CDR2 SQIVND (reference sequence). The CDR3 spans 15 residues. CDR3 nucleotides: TGTGCCAGTAGTCTTAAGGACAGGGGGCACACTGAAGCTTTCTTT. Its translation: CASSLKDRGHTEAFF.

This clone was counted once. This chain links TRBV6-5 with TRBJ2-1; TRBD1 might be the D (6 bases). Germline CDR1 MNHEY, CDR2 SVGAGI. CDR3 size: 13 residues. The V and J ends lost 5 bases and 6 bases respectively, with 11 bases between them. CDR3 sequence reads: CASSPQGFNEQFF. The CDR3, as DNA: TGTGCCAGCAGTCCACAGGGTTTCAATGAGCAGTTCTTC.

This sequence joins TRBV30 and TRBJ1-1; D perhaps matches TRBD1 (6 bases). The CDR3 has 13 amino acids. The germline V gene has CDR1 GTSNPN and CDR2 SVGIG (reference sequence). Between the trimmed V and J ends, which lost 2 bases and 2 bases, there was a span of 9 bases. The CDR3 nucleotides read TGTGCCTGGAGTCGGACAGCAAACACTGAAGCTTTCTTT. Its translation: CAWSRTANTEAFF.

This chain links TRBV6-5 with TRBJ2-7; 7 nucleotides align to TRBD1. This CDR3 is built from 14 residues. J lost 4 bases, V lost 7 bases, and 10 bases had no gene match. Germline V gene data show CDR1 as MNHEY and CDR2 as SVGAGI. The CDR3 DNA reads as TGTGCCAGCACTCCACTAAGGGACAGATACGAGCAGTACTTC. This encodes CASTPLRDRYEQYF.

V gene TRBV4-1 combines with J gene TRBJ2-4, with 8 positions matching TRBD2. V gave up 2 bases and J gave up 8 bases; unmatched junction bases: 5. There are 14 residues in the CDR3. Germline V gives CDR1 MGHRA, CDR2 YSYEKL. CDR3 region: CASSQSTGGDIQYF. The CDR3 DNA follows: TGCGCCAGCAGCCAATCGACGGGGGGGGACATTCAGTACTTC.

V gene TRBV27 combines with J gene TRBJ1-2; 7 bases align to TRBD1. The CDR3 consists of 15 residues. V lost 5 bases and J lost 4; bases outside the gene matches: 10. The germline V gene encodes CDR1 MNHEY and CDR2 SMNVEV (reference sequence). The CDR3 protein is CASSPRDRPSYGYTF. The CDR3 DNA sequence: TGTGCCAGCAGTCCCCGGGACAGACCTTCCTATGGCTACACCTTC.

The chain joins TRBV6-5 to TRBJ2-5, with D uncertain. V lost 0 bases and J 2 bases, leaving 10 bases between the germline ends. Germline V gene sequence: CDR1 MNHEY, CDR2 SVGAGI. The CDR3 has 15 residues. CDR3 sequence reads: CASSYSPGLQETQYF. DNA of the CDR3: TGTGCCAGCAGTTACTCCCCAGGATTGCAAGAGACCCAGTACTTC.

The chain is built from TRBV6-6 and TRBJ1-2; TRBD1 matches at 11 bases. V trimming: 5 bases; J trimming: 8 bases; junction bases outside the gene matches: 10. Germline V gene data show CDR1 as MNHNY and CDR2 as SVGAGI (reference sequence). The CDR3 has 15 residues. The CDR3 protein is CASSAPPGQGAGYTF. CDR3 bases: TGTGCCAGCAGTGCCCCCCCAGGACAGGGGGCCGGCTACACCTTC.

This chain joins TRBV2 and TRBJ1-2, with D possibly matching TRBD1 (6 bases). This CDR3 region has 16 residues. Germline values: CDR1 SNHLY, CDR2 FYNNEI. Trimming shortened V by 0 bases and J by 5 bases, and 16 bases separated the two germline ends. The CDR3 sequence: CASSEALQGQGYGYTF. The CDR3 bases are TGTGCCAGCAGTGAAGCGCTTCAGGGGCAGGGGTATGGCTACACCTTC.

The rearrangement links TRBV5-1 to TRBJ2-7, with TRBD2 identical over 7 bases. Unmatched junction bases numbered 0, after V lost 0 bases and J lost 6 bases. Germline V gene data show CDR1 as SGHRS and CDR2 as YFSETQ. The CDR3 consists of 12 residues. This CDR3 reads CASSLGGGEQYF. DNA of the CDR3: TGCGCCAGCAGCTTGGGGGGGGGCGAGCAGTACTTC. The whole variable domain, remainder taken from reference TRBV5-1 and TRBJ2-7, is KAGVTQTPRYLIKTRGQQVTLSCSPISGHRSVSWYQQTPGQGLQFLFEYFSETQRNKGNFPGRFSGRQFSNSRSEMNVSTLELGDSALYLCASSLGGGEQYFGPGTRLTVT.

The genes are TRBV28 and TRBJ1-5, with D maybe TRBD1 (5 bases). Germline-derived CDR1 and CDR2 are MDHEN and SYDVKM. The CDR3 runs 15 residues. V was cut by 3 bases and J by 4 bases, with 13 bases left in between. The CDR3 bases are TGTGCCAGCAGTTTCCTCGGGGGGGTTAATCAGCCCCAGCATTTT. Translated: CASSFLGGVNQPQHF.

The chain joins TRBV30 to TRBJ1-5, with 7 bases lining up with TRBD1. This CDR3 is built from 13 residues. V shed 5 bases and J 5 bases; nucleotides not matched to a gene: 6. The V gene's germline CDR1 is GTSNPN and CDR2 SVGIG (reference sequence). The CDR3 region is CAWAGGRDQPQHF. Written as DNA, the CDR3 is TGTGCCTGGGCAGGGGGACGGGATCAGCCCCAGCATTTT.